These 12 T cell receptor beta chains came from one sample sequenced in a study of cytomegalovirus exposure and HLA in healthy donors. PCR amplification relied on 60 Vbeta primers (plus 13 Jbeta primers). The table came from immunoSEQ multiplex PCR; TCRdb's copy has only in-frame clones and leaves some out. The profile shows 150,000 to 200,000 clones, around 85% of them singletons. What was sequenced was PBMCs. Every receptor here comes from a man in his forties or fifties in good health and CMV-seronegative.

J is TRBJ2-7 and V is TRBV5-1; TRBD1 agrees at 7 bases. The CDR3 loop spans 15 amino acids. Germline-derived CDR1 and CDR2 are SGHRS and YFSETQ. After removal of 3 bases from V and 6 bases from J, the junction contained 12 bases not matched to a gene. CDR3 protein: CASSSQQGTLGEQYF. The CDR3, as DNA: TGCGCCAGCAGCTCCCAACAGGGGACCCTCGGCGAGCAGTACTTC.

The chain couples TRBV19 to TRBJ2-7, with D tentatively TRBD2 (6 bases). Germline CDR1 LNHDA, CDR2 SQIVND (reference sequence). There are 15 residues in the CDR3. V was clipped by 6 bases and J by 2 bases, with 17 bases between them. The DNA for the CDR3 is TGTGCCAGTAGGGTTTGGCGGGGCGGAACCTACGAGCAGTACTTC. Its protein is CASRVWRGGTYEQYF.

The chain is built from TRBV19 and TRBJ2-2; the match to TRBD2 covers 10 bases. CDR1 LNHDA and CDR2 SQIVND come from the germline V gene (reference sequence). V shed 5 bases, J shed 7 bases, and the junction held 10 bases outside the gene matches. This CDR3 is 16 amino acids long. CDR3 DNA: TGTGCCAGTAGTGACCGAGCGGGGGGGATGATCGGGGAGCTGTTTTTT. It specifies CASSDRAGGMIGELFF.

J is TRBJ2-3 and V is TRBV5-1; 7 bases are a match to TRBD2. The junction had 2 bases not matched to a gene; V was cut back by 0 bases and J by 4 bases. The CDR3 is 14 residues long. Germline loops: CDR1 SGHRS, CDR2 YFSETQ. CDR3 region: CASSLVGGSDTQYF. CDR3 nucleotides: TGCGCCAGCAGCTTGGTGGGGGGGTCAGATACGCAGTATTTT.

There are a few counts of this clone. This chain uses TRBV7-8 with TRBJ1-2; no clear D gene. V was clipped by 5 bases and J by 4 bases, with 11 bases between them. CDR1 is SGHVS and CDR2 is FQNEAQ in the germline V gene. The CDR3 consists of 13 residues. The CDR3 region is CASSLPGSYGYTF. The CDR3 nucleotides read TGTGCCAGCAGCCTCCCGGGGAGCTATGGCTACACCTTC. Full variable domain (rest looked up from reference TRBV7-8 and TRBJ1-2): GAGVSQSPRYKVAKRGQDVALRCDPISGHVSLFWYQQALGQGPEFLTYFQNEAQLDKSGLPSDRFFAERPEGSVSTLKIQRTQQEDSAVYLCASSLPGSYGYTFGSGTRLTVV.

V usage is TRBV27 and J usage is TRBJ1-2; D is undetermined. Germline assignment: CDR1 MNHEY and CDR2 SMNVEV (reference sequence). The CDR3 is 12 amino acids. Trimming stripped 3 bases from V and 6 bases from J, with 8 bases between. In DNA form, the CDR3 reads TGTGCCAGCAGTTTTAGCCGTGATGGCTACACCTTC. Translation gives CASSFSRDGYTF.

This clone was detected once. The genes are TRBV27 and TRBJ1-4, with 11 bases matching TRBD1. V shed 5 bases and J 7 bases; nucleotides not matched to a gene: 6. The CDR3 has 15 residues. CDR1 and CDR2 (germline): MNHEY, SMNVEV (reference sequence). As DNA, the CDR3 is TGTGCCAGCAGTGCCCGGACAGGGGGCTTTGAAAAACTGTTTTTT. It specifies CASSARTGGFEKLFF.

CDR3 nucleotides: TGCGCCAGCAGCCGTGCTGGGGCAGAGTCACCCCTCCACTTT. It specifies CASSRAGAESPLHF. The chain carries TRBV5-1 and TRBJ1-6; D is perhaps TRBD1 (5 bases). The CDR3 totals 14 residues. Per the germline V gene, CDR1 is SGHRS and CDR2 is YFSETQ. V was shortened by 4 bases and J by 10 bases, with 15 bases between the two germline ends.

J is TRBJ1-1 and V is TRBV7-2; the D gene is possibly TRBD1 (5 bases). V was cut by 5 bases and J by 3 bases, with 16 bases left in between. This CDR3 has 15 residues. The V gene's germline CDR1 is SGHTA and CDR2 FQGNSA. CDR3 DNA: TGTGCCAGCAGCGAGTCCGTCGGGGGTCACACTGAAGCTTTCTTT. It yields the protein CASSESVGGHTEAFF.

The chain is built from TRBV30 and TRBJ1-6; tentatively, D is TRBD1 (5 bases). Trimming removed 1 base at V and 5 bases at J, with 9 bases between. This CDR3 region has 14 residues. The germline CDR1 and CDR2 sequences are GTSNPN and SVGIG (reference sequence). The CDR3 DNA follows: TGTGCCTGGAGTGGCAGGGAAGATAATTCACCCCTCCACTTT. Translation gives CAWSGREDNSPLHF.

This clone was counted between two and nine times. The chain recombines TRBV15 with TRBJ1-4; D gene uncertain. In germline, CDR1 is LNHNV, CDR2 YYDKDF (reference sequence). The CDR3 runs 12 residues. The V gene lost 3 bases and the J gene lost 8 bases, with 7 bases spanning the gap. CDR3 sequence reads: CATSRGWEKLFF. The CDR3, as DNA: TGTGCCACCAGCAGGGGCTGGGAAAAACTGTTTTTT.

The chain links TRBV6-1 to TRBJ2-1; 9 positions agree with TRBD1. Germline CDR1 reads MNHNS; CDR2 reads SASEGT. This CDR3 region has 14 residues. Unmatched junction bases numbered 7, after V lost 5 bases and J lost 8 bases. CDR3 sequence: CASSPRDRVYEQFF. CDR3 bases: TGTGCCAGCAGTCCCCGGGACAGGGTCTATGAGCAGTTCTTC.